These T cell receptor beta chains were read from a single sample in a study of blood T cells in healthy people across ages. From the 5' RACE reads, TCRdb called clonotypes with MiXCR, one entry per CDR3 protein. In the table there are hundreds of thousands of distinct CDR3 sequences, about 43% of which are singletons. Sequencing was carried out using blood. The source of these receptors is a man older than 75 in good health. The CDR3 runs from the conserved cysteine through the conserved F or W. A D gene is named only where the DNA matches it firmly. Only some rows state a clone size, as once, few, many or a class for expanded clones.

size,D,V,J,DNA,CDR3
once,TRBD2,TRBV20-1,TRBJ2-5,TGCAGTGTCAGTGGGACTAGCGGCCGAGGGGGGGAGACCCAGTACTTC,CSVSGTSGRGGETQYF
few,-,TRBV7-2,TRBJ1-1,TGTGCCAGCAGCTTAGTGTGGCGCCAGGGGAACACTGAAGCTTTCTTT,CASSLVWRQGNTEAFF
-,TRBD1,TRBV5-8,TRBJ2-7,TGTGCCAGCAGCTTTACCCTCGGGACAGGGTGGGAATCCTACGAGCAGTACTTC,CASSFTLGTGWESYEQYF
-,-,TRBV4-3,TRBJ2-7,TGCGCCAGCAGCCAAGTTCGAGGGACGGAGCAGTACTTC,CASSQVRGTEQYF
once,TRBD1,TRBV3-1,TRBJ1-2,TGTGCCAGCAGTCGGACAGGGGGACGGTATGGCTACACCTTC,CASSRTGGRYGYTF
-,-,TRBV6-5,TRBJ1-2,TGTGCCAGCAGCCCCCCGGGGGCCCTCTATGGCTACACCTTC,CASSPPGALYGYTF
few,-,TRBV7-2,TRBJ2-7,TGTGCCAGCAGCTTAAATCGTTACGAGCAGTACTTC,CASSLNRYEQYF
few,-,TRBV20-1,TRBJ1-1,TGCAGTGCCCCCCGGAGGGAAAGGGGGGACACTGAAGCTTTCTTT,CSAPRRERGDTEAFF
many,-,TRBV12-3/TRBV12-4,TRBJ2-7,TGTGCCAGCAGCTTCGGGAGCTCCTACGAGCAGTACTTC,CASSFGSSYEQYF
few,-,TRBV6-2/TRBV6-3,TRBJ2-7,TGTGCCAGCAGTTACTCACTAGTGCAGTACTTC,CASSYSLVQYF
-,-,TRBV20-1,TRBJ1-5,TGCAGTGCTAGAGAACGTTTGGGGCTAAATCAGCCCCAGCATTTT,CSARERLGLNQPQHF
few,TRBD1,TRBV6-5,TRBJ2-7,TGTGCCAGCAGTTACTCGGACAGGGGGGCCTACGAGCAGTACTTC,CASSYSDRGAYEQYF
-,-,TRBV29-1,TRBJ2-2,TGCAGCATTTGGGGGGGGGCCGACACCGGGGAGCTGTTTTTT,CSIWGGADTGELFF
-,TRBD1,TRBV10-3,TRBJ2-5,TGTGCCGTCAGTGGCACGACAGGGAAAGAGACCCAGTACTTC,CAVSGTTGKETQYF
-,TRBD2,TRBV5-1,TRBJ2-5,TGCGCCAGCAGAACGACTAGCGGACAAGAGACCCAGTACTTC,CASRTTSGQETQYF
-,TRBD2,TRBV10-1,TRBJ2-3,TGCGCCAGCAGTGGTGGGACTAGCGGAACAACAGATACGCAGTATTTT,CASSGGTSGTTDTQYF
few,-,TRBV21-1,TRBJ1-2,TGTGCCAGCAGCCAAAGGAGATGGAAGATCGGCGACTATGGCTACACCTTC,CASSQRRWKIGDYGYTF
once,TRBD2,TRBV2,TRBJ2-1,TGTGCCAGCATCGGACTAGCGGGAGGCGGCAATGAGCAGTTCTTC,CASIGLAGGGNEQFF
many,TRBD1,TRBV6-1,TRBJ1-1,TGTGCCAGCAAACCGACAGGGAGGTCTGAAGCTTTCTTT,CASKPTGRSEAFF
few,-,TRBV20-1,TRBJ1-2,TGCAGTGCTAGAGGAGGGGTTCAAGGGGCGAACTATGGCTACACCTTC,CSARGGVQGANYGYTF
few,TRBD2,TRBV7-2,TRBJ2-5,TGTGCCAGCACTGAGACTAGCGGGGGGGGAGAGACCCAGTACTTC,CASTETSGGGETQYF
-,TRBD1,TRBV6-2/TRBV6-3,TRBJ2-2,TGTGCCAGCAGAGAGCAGGGGACAGGTCGTATCACCGGGGAGCTGTTTTTT,CASREQGTGRITGELFF
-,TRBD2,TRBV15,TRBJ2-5,TGTGCCACCAGCAGAGGGGGGGGTGAAGAGACCCAGTACTTC,CATSRGGGEETQYF
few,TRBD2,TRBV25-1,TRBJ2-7,TGTGCCAGCAGTGAGACTAGCCTTTACGAGCAGTACTTC,CASSETSLYEQYF
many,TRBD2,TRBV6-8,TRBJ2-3,TGTGCCAGCAGACCAATCCTAACTAGCGGGATAAGCACAGATACGCAGTATTTT,CASRPILTSGISTDTQYF
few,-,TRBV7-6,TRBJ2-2,TGTGCCAGCAGGCGGGACCGTAACATCGGGGAGCTGTTTTTT,CASRRDRNIGELFF
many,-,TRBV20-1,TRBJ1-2,TGCAGTGCTAGAGGCATAGCTAACTATGGCTACACCTTC,CSARGIANYGYTF
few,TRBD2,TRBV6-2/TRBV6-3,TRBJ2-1,TGTGCCAGCAGCCCACTAGCGGGGGGGACGAGGGAGCAGTTCTTC,CASSPLAGGTREQFF
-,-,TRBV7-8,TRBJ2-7,TGTGCCAGCAGCTTAGGGGCGACTAGGGAAATTATCAATGAGCAGTACTTC,CASSLGATREIINEQYF
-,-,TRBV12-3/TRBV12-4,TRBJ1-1,TGTGCCAGTTTTAATAGGCCAGCTAACACTGAAGCTTTCTTT,CASFNRPANTEAFF
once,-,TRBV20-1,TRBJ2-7,TGCAGTGCAAGGGAGGCGTGGGCCTACGAGCAGTACTTC,CSAREAWAYEQYF
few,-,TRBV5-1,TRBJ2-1,TGCGCCAGCAGCTTGGTTACAGACGTCCCTGAGCAGTTCTTC,CASSLVTDVPEQFF
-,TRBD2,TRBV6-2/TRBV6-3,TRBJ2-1,TGTGCCAGTACCTCTAGCGGGGGGCTTGGCGAGCAGTTCTTC,CASTSSGGLGEQFF
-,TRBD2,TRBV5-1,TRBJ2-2,TGCGCCAGCAGCTTGACCGGGACTAGCGGGATGGGGGAGCTGTTTTTT,CASSLTGTSGMGELFF
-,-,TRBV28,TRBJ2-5,TGTGCCAGCAGTCCGGGACACGGGGAGACCCAGTACTTC,CASSPGHGETQYF
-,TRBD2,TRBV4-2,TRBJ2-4,TGTGCCAGCAGCCAAGATGGTAGCGGGATAGCCAAAAACATTCAGTACTTC,CASSQDGSGIAKNIQYF
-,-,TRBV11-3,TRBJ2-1,TGTGCCAGCAGCTTAGACGGGGGTAAGGGTAGGGAGCAGTTCTTC,CASSLDGGKGREQFF
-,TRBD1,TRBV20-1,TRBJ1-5,TGCAGTGCGGCGGCGACAGGGGTCAATCAGCCCCAGCATTTT,CSAAATGVNQPQHF
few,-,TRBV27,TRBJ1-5,TGTGCCAGCAGTTTGCGGGGATTGGGACAGCCCCAGCATTTT,CASSLRGLGQPQHF